This T cell receptor beta chain was identified during a study of cytomegalovirus exposure and HLA in healthy donors. CDR3 size: 13 residues. Trimming removed 4 bases at V and 4 bases at J, with 11 bases between. Germline-derived CDR1 and CDR2 are SGHRS and YFSETQ. 13 Jbeta primers and 60 Vbeta primers were used for the PCR. The repertoire was sequenced with immunoSEQ multiplex PCR; TCRdb's copy has only in-frame clones and lacks some. The sample has fewer than 200,000 clones, around four fifths seen once. This TCR came from a man aged 35-49 years in good health and CMV-seropositive. J is TRBJ1-2 and V is TRBV5-1, with D maybe TRBD1 (5 bases). The specimen was PBMCs. CDR3 DNA: TGCGCCAGCAGCCCGACAGTCAGCTATGGCTACACCTTC. Translated, it gives CASSPTVSYGYTF.